This T cell receptor beta chain was identified in a study of blood T cells in healthy people across ages (dated by TCRdb to the mid-2010s). With respect to the entire study: In model experiments, template switching captured about one uniquely barcoded TCR beta cDNA molecule for every two T cells. Age-related changes in TCR beta repertoire diversity were measured in the study by deep sequencing normalized with unique cDNA molecular identifiers. The donors were divided into four age groups: young (average roughly 15 years), middle-aged (about 39), aged (62) and long-lived (about 79). To avoid experimental bias, donors of different ages were spread randomly across the sequencing lanes. The study analyzed two additional independent replicas of 1 million unique cDNA reads from the same blood draw for two donors, one aged 18 to 29 and one aged 80 or older. On the study overall, not on this receptor specifically: Because profiling used bulk unsorted PBMCs, naive and antigen-experienced compartments could not be compared conclusively. Estimates of total diversity from one million sequenced T cells were regarded as lower bounds and underestimates. Donor CMV infection status was unknown, potentially confounding age-related changes in expanded clonotypes. Observed TCR beta diversity per million T cells fell roughly linearly with age, and a significant reduction was already apparent by age roughly 40. Compared with the aged group, more naive CD4+ T cells, fewer expanded clones and increased TCR diversity were shown by the long-lived group, suggesting age selection. Observed TCR beta diversity correlated strongly with the percentage of naive T cells measured by flow cytometry.

Regarding this clonotype: This clone's antigen is unknown. One base away there is no much larger clone; base qualities are not given.

Donors were 35 to 40 systemically healthy Caucasian individuals from Russia aged roughly 6 to 95 years. Each donor gave approximately 9.3 milliliters of peripheral blood, collected into EDTA-treated Vacutainer tubes. Ficoll-Paque density-gradient centrifugation was used to isolate PBMCs, with at least 6 million per sample. Total RNA, at least 5.5 micrograms per sample, was extracted from PBMCs with Trizol reagent. For every donor, flow cytometry on a PBMC aliquot measured the percentage of naive CD45RAhigh/CD27high T cells. The library was prepared using 5' RACE. TCRdb shows the sequencer as Illumina HiSeq 2500. A second PCR of roughly 6 to 11 cycles was run with a J-beta primer mix and a sample-barcoded 5' primer. A unique molecular identifier was introduced onto each TCR beta cDNA molecule by a template-switch 5' adaptor carrying 12 random nucleotides. At least 3 million CDR3-containing paired-end reads were obtained from each sample. All of the RNA was converted into first-strand cDNA using the Mint cDNA synthesis kit, with a TRBC-specific oligonucleotide serving as the primer. Following uracil-DNA glycosylase treatment, a first 18-cycle PCR with universal primers M1SS and BC2_uni_R was performed on all cDNA. The authors processed their data as follows. For normalization, 1 million high-quality reads, each with a distinct molecular identifier, were randomly selected from each sample. Reads with shared molecular identifiers were discarded instead of being binned into consensus sequences. MiTCR, run with a Q25 quality threshold and the strictest error-elimination algorithm, handled CDR3 identification, clonotype clustering and error correction. A nonparametric unseen species model with Euler transformation was used to estimate lower-bound total TCR beta diversity. In-frame beta chains were kept once TCRdb had trimmed the public reads at Q25 with fastp and called clones with MiXCR. Rows merge per CDR3 protein into single entries with the most common DNA and genes. For this entry, the V and J calls and clone size follow TCRdb and not the study's own pipeline. In all, the sample holds over 1.5 million distinct CDR3 sequences, and about 49% of those were seen once. The leading ten clones occupy less than 2.5% of the sample.

Counted from cysteine to phenylalanine, this CDR3 has 15 amino acids. The only DNA kept is the CDR3, 45 bases in frame from the first base. Sequences MGHRA (CDR1) and YSYEKL (CDR2) are obtained from the germline V gene. V loses 0 bases, J loses 1 base, and the germline ends lie 9 bases apart. The chain is assembled from TRBV4-1 and TRBJ2-5, and the D gene may be TRBD1, 5 bases matching. The receptor's source is a woman aged 35 to 49 in good health. Sequencing was carried out using blood. The nucleotides are TGCGCCAGCAGCCAAGAGGTCAGGGCCCAAGAGACCCAGTACTTC. Its protein product is CASSQEVRAQETQYF.